The 20 T cell receptor beta chains below were found in one sample sequenced in a study of T-cell reconstitution after alpha-beta-depleted transplantation in children. Molecular barcoding with unique molecular identifiers was used for the TCRbeta library. From the PCR reads, TCRdb called clonotypes with MiXCR, one entry per CDR3 protein. The table has some 490,000 distinct CDR3 sequences, 12% seen once. The input for sequencing was PBMCs from the stem cell graft donor, taken from the stem cell graft. These receptors originate from a human donor who donated a stem cell graft to a child with combined immunodeficiency.

This clonotype has only a few counts. This chain uses TRBV5-1 with TRBJ2-7; D unclear. Germline CDR1 SGHRS, CDR2 YFSETQ. Trimming removed 0 bases at V and 4 bases at J, with 14 bases between. CDR3 length: 15 residues. DNA of the CDR3: TGCGCCAGCAGCTTGGAACCGGGCCCATCATACGAGCAGTACTTC. Its protein product is CASSLEPGPSYEQYF.

The chain uses TRBV12-3 or TRBV12-4 and TRBJ1-5, with TRBD1 as a possible D gene (6 bases). The V and J ends lost 6 bases and 7 bases respectively, with 19 bases between them. The CDR3 runs 15 residues. The CDR3 protein is CASSPLGGRWQPQHF. The CDR3 DNA reads as TGTGCCAGCAGCCCCCTAGGGGGGAGATGGCAGCCCCAGCATTTT.

The chain is built from TRBV11-2 and TRBJ2-1, with D tentatively TRBD1 (6 bases). Germline V lookup: CDR1 SGHAT, CDR2 FQNNGV. The CDR3 sequence is 13 residues long. V was trimmed by 10 bases and J by 5 bases, leaving 15 bases between them. The CDR3 nucleotides read TGTGCCATAAACAGGGTCCGGCACAATGAGCAGTTCTTC. It yields the protein CAINRVRHNEQFF.

This clonotype has only a few counts. The rearrangement uses TRBV12-3 or TRBV12-4 and TRBJ2-3; D tentatively reads TRBD1 or TRBD2 (5 bases each). The V gene lost 5 bases and the J gene lost 2 bases, with 17 bases spanning the gap. The CDR3 contains 16 residues. Written as DNA, the CDR3 is TGTGCCAGCAGTGCACATAGAGGGGCCGCCACAGATACGCAGTATTTT. It is translated as CASSAHRGAATDTQYF.

This clonotype has ten or more counts. The chain links TRBV15 to TRBJ2-5; D unclear. Looked up from germline, CDR1 is LNHNV and CDR2 is YYDKDF (reference sequence). V lost 5 bases and J 4 bases, leaving 8 bases between the germline ends. The CDR3 loop spans 12 amino acids. The CDR3 DNA sequence: TGTGCCACCAGCCCTAATAGAGAGACCCAGTACTTC. Amino acids: CATSPNRETQYF.

At least ten counts were recorded for this clonotype. The rearrangement joins TRBV4-2 to TRBJ2-1; D gene unclear. Looked up from germline, CDR1 is LGHNA and CDR2 is YNFKEQ. Trimming left V 1 base short and J 8 bases short, with 6 bases between. This CDR3 spans 12 amino acids. The CDR3 DNA sequence: TGTGCCAGCAGCCAAGCGGGCCATGAGCAGTTCTTC. It encodes CASSQAGHEQFF.

V usage is TRBV6-2 or TRBV6-3 and J usage is TRBJ1-1; the D is unclear. This CDR3 has 21 residues. V was shortened by 0 bases and J by 0 bases, with 26 bases between the two germline ends. Per germline, CDR1 MNHEY and CDR2 SVGEGT. The CDR3 loop reads CASSYSGETYFRNRLNTEAFF. The CDR3 DNA follows: TGTGCCAGCAGTTACTCTGGGGAAACTTACTTCAGAAACCGACTGAACACTGAAGCTTTCTTT.

The chain joins TRBV18 to TRBJ2-7; 7 bases are shared with TRBD1. This CDR3 region has 14 residues. Losses at the gene ends were 8 bases for V and 3 bases for J; bases not matched to a gene: 10. Germline assignment: CDR1 KGHSH and CDR2 LQKENI. CDR3 region: CASQSSGQLYEQYF. Written as DNA, the CDR3 is TGTGCCAGCCAGTCGTCGGGACAGCTCTACGAGCAGTACTTC.

The V call is TRBV16, the J call TRBJ2-1, with 9 bases lining up with TRBD2. CDR1 KGHSY and CDR2 FQNENV come from the germline V gene. With V trimmed by 3 bases and J by 8 bases, 5 bases remained unmatched. The length of the CDR3 is 14 residues. The chain's CDR3 is CASSQREGHDEQFF. The CDR3 region has the DNA TGTGCCAGCAGCCAGCGGGAGGGCCACGATGAGCAGTTCTTC.

This clonotype occurred a few times. This chain links TRBV29-1 with TRBJ1-1; TRBD1 agrees at 12 bases. This CDR3 is built from 15 residues. In germline, CDR1 is SQVTM, CDR2 ANQGSEA. With 7 bases clipped from V and 4 bases from J, the junction kept 10 bases outside the gene matches. The CDR3 nucleotides are TGCAGCGCCGGGACAGGGGGCTGGTCAGTCACTGAAGCTTTCTTT. It encodes CSAGTGGWSVTEAFF. Looking up the rest from reference TRBV29-1 and TRBJ1-1 gives the full variable domain: SAVISQKPSRDICQRGTSLTIQCQVDSQVTMMFWYRQQPGQSLTLIATANQGSEATYESGFVIDKFPISRPNLTFSTLTVSNMSPEDSSIYLCSAGTGGWSVTEAFFGQGTRLTVV.

This clonotype was picked up many times. The chain is built from TRBV5-1 and TRBJ2-7, with D possibly matching TRBD1 (6 bases). Deletions cut 3 bases from V and 4 bases from J, with 20 bases between. The CDR3 consists of 16 residues. CDR1 and CDR2 (germline): SGHRS, YFSETQ. CDR3 DNA: TGCGCCAGCAGCTGGAAGGGGGACGCCAAGTCTTACGAGCAGTACTTC. Encoded protein: CASSWKGDAKSYEQYF.

The chain uses TRBV3-1 and TRBJ2-1; D perhaps matches TRBD2 (6 bases). Trimming cost V 4 bases and J 6 bases, with 19 bases left between them. The V gene's germline CDR1 is LGHDT and CDR2 YNNKEL (reference sequence). The CDR3 totals 16 residues. The CDR3 region has the DNA TGTGCCAGCAGCCTATCAAGAGCTACTAGCCTCAATGAGCAGTTCTTC. It specifies CASSLSRATSLNEQFF.

The chain combines TRBV7-3 with TRBJ2-2; unclear D gene. Germline values: CDR1 SGHTA, CDR2 FQGTGA. The CDR3 spans 15 residues. Trimming took off 5 bases at V and 4 bases at J, with 14 bases between the two ends. The CDR3 loop is CASSLLTGSTGELFF. CDR3 coding DNA: TGTGCCAGCAGCCTACTGACTGGTTCCACCGGGGAGCTGTTTTTT.

Judged by abundance, this clonotype is medium-sized. The chain combines TRBV20-1 with TRBJ2-5, with D uncertain. The length of the CDR3 is 13 residues. Germline V gene sequence: CDR1 DFQATT, CDR2 SNEGSKA (reference sequence). The CDR3 loop is CSSPVGIMETQYF. The CDR3 DNA reads as TGCAGCTCTCCAGTCGGTATTATGGAGACCCAGTACTTC.

The genes are TRBV6-2 or TRBV6-3 and TRBJ2-1; 7 nucleotides align to TRBD2. Germline V gene data show CDR1 as MNHEY and CDR2 as SVGEGT. With V trimmed by 7 bases and J by 0 bases, 15 bases remained unmatched. The CDR3 covers 18 residues. Here the CDR3 DNA reads TGTGCCAGCATTTCCGGGACTACCATCCCCAGCTCCTACAATGAGCAGTTCTTC. Residues: CASISGTTIPSSYNEQFF.

This clonotype was found a few times. The J gene is TRBJ2-1, the V gene TRBV4-3; weak D call: TRBD1 (5 bases). V was clipped by 0 bases and J by 0 bases, with 9 bases between them. The CDR3 runs to 16 residues. CDR1 is LGHNA and CDR2 is YSLEER in the germline V gene. The CDR3 spells CASSQDRQGSYNEQFF. The CDR3, as DNA: TGCGCCAGCAGCCAAGATCGGCAGGGCTCCTACAATGAGCAGTTCTTC.

The rearrangement links TRBV6-5 to TRBJ2-2; 9 bases are a match to TRBD1. This CDR3 has 16 residues. CDR1 MNHEY and CDR2 SVGAGI come from the germline V gene. CDR3 sequence (DNA): TGTGCGACAGCCTTGTCCTGGACAGGGGCCACCGGGGAGCTGTTTTTT. The encoded protein is CATALSWTGATGELFF.

The V and J genes are TRBV19 and TRBJ1-1; D gene ambiguous. Trimming pared 3 bases from V and 1 base from J, leaving 6 bases between. CDR1 is LNHDA, CDR2 SQIVND, per germline (reference sequence). There are 13 residues in the CDR3. CDR3 nucleotides: TGTGCCAGTAGTATTTCTCAGAACACTGAAGCTTTCTTT. Protein product: CASSISQNTEAFF. Together with reference TRBV19 and TRBJ1-1, the CDR3 gives the full variable domain: DGGITQSPKYLFRKEGQNVTLSCEQNLNHDAMYWYRQDPGQGLRLIYYSQIVNDFQKGDIAEGYSVSREKKESFPLTVTSAQKNPTAFYLCASSISQNTEAFFGQGTRLTVV.

This clonotype was recorded at least ten times. The chain joins TRBV12-3 or TRBV12-4 to TRBJ2-5, with D possibly TRBD1 on 5 matching bases. V lost 3 bases and J 4 bases, leaving 9 bases between the germline ends. The CDR3 spans 13 residues. The CDR3 nucleotides read TGTGCCAGCAGTTTTAGGGGTGGAGAGACCCAGTACTTC. This sequence encodes CASSFRGGETQYF.

V is TRBV15 and J is TRBJ1-1; D perhaps matches TRBD1 (5 bases). Trimming shortened V by 0 bases and J by 10 bases, and 18 bases separated the two germline ends. The CDR3 totals 15 residues. CDR1 LNHNV and CDR2 YYDKDF come from the germline V gene (reference sequence). The DNA of the CDR3 is TGTGCCACCAGCAGAGATAATGGGAGGGGATCGGTAGCTTTCTTT. Its translation: CATSRDNGRGSVAFF.